This T cell receptor beta chain was recovered during a study of beta chain features in type 1 diabetes. Study observations and caveats: Equally in patients and controls, shorter templates might have been favored by PCR. Moderate yet significant TCRB CDR3 shortening was seen in Type 1 diabetes patients in all four CD4+ subsets. Patients with type 1 diabetes carried fewer insertions and had more deletions at their VDJ junctions.

One heparinised draw of blood, averaging about 110 mL, came from each donor. All sorted populations exceeded 98% purity. What was sequenced were expressed TCRB transcripts, since all of the isolated RNA had been reverse transcribed. TCRdb's table, derived via immunoSEQ multiplex PCR, lists solely in-frame clones and lacks some. The table lists about 700,000 clones, about an eighth of them singletons. V was pared by 1 base and J by 0 bases, with 10 bases between. The CDR3 length is 15 residues. Per germline, CDR1 MNHNS and CDR2 SASEGT. With respect to this clone: Its specificity is not known.

The J gene is TRBJ2-7, the V gene TRBV6-1; unclear D gene. The receptor was isolated from a man aged 18-30 years with type 1 diabetes. Specimen: naive CD4+ T cells from blood. CDR3 sequence (DNA): TGTGCCAGCAGTGAAGGGCCTGATAGCTCCTACGAGCAGTACTTC. Its translation is CASSEGPDSSYEQYF.